These T cell receptor beta chains were read from a single sample in a study of T cell responses to AZD1222 COVID-19 vaccine. Method: immunoSEQ multiplex PCR; TCRdb's copy keeps in-frame clones and lacks some. Of 150,000 to 200,000 clones in the sample, about 92% were seen once. The sample here was peripheral blood, taken 28 days after the second AZD1222 dose. These receptor sequences come from an adult who received the AZD1222 COVID-19 vaccine. Each CDR3 is given with its conserved first and last residue. D genes are given only for firm matches. Clone size is stated in some rows and not others, as once, few, many or a class when expanded.

CDR3 protein	CDR3 DNA	V gene	D gene	clone size	J gene
CASTPGLDYEQYF	TGTGCCAGCACCCCCGGGCTCGACTACGAGCAGTACTTC	TRBV6-5	-	-	TRBJ2-7
CASSQDGPGDNQPQHF	TGCGCCAGCAGCCAAGATGGCCCAGGAGACAATCAGCCCCAGCATTTT	TRBV4-1	-	-	TRBJ1-5
CASSQGGRSGANVLTF	TGCGCCAGCAGCCAAGGTGGACGCTCTGGGGCCAACGTCCTGACTTTC	TRBV4-1	-	-	TRBJ2-6
CASSTPGGKNIQYF	TGTGCCAGCAGTACCCCTGGGGGCAAAAACATTCAGTACTTC	TRBV28	-	-	TRBJ2-4
CASSQDRGGQPQHF	TGTGCCAGCAGCCAAGACAGGGGCGGTCAGCCCCAGCATTTT	TRBV3-1/TRBV3-2	-	-	TRBJ1-5
CASTPEYRRGDTIYF	TGTGCCAGCACCCCCGAATACAGGCGCGGGGACACCATATATTTT	TRBV2	-	-	TRBJ1-3
CASSRDSATNEKLFF	TGTGCCAGCAGCCGGGACAGCGCAACTAATGAAAAACTGTTTTTT	TRBV2	TRBD1	-	TRBJ1-4
CASSSRQGAGEKLFF	TGTGCCAGCAGCTCCCGACAGGGGGCGGGTGAAAAACTGTTTTTT	TRBV7-9	TRBD1	-	TRBJ1-4
CSASDFGGGVETQYF	TGCAGTGCTAGTGACTTCGGGGGGGGTGTAGAGACCCAGTACTTC	TRBV20-1	TRBD2	-	TRBJ2-5
CASRTPGQGRETQYF	TGTGCCAGCAGAACACCGGGACAGGGGAGGGAGACCCAGTACTTC	TRBV6-5	TRBD1	-	TRBJ2-5
CASSTIRTGTGLSGNTIYF	TGTGCCAGCAGTACCATTCGTACCGGGACAGGCCTCTCTGGAAACACCATATATTTT	TRBV27	TRBD1	-	TRBJ1-3
CASSQGTGGKGYTF	TGCGCCAGCAGCCAAGGGACAGGGGGCAAAGGCTACACCTTC	TRBV5-1	TRBD1	-	TRBJ1-2
CASSVGGNYGYTF	TGTGCCAGCAGCGTAGGAGGGAACTATGGCTACACCTTC	TRBV9	-	few	TRBJ1-2
CSASPELAGVVPSREQYF	TGCAGTGCTAGTCCCGAGCTAGCGGGAGTGGTTCCTTCGCGCGAGCAGTACTTC	TRBV20-1	TRBD2	-	TRBJ2-7
CASSGEGQETQYF	TGCGCCAGCAGCGGGGAAGGCCAAGAGACCCAGTACTTC	TRBV5-1	-	-	TRBJ2-5
CASSYSRSGDSPLHF	TGTGCCAGCAGTTACTCGAGGTCAGGGGATTCACCCCTCCACTTT	TRBV6-5	-	few	TRBJ1-6
CAWSVIGNTGELFF	TGTGCCTGGAGTGTAATCGGGAACACCGGGGAGCTGTTTTTT	TRBV30	-	-	TRBJ2-2
CASSPSEDTQYF	TGTGCCAGCAGCCCTTCTGAAGATACGCAGTATTTT	TRBV5-6	-	-	TRBJ2-3
CASSFEGGGNQPQHF	TGCGCCAGCAGCTTCGAGGGTGGGGGCAATCAGCCCCAGCATTTT	TRBV5-1	-	few	TRBJ1-5
CASSLQGTSYEQYF	TGTGCCAGCAGTTTACAGGGTACCTCCTACGAGCAGTACTTC	TRBV27	-	-	TRBJ2-7
CASSYEDGPYEQYF	TGTGCCAGCAGTTACGAGGACGGCCCCTACGAGCAGTACTTC	TRBV6-6	-	-	TRBJ2-7
CAITAGQFGNTIYF	TGTGCCATCACCGCAGGACAGTTTGGAAACACCATATATTTT	TRBV10-3	-	-	TRBJ1-3
CASSPPGTVATNEKLFF	TGTGCCAGCAGCCCTCCCGGGACAGTTGCAACTAATGAAAAACTGTTTTTT	TRBV5-6	TRBD1	-	TRBJ1-4
CASSQAISTWVSGNTIYF	TGTGCCAGCAGCCAAGCAATATCGACATGGGTCTCTGGAAACACCATATATTTT	TRBV6-2/TRBV6-3	-	-	TRBJ1-3
CASSQDTYQETQYF	TGTGCCAGCAGCCAAGATACTTACCAAGAGACCCAGTACTTC	TRBV4-2	-	-	TRBJ2-5
CASSPWSGEGYTF	TGTGCCAGCTCACCATGGTCCGGGGAAGGCTACACCTTC	TRBV18	-	-	TRBJ1-2
CASSELAGVADTQYF	TGTGCCAGCAGCGAACTAGCGGGAGTGGCGGATACGCAGTATTTT	TRBV7-2	TRBD2	-	TRBJ2-3
CASSVALGLGGAGELFF	TGTGCCAGCAGCGTAGCCCTCGGACTAGGGGGGGCCGGGGAGCTGTTTTTT	TRBV9	-	-	TRBJ2-2
CASSLRQGARGTDTQYF	TGCGCCAGCAGCTTGAGACAGGGGGCGCGTGGCACAGATACGCAGTATTTT	TRBV5-1	TRBD1	-	TRBJ2-3
CASGRQRKFEQYF	TGTGCCAGCGGCCGACAGCGTAAGTTCGAGCAGTACTTC	TRBV5-8	-	-	TRBJ2-7
CASSLRLAGSTDTQYF	TGTGCCAGCAGCTTAAGACTAGCGGGAAGCACAGATACGCAGTATTTT	TRBV7-3	TRBD2	once	TRBJ2-3
CASSSGNTIYF	TGTGCCAGCAGCTCTGGAAACACCATATATTTT	TRBV12-3/TRBV12-4	-	-	TRBJ1-3
CARSSKNVVDSYSYNEQFF	TGTGCCAGAAGCTCAAAGAACGTAGTGGACAGCTACTCCTACAATGAGCAGTTCTTC	TRBV7-5	-	-	TRBJ2-1
CASSDSYGTGYGYTF	TGTGCCAGCAGTGACTCTTACGGGACAGGGTATGGCTACACCTTC	TRBV6-4	TRBD1	-	TRBJ1-2
CASRRTGELFF	TGTGCCAGCCGCCGCACCGGGGAGCTGTTTTTT	TRBV6-5	-	-	TRBJ2-2
CSVRGQGSGTEAFF	TGCAGCGTTAGGGGACAGGGGTCCGGGACTGAAGCTTTCTTT	TRBV29-1	TRBD1	-	TRBJ1-1
CASSLTSGGADTQYF	TGTGCCAGCAGCTTGACTAGCGGGGGCGCAGATACGCAGTATTTT	TRBV5-5	TRBD2	-	TRBJ2-3
CASSDSNREGEQYF	TGCGCCAGCAGTGATTCTAACAGGGAGGGAGAGCAGTACTTC	TRBV10-1	-	-	TRBJ2-7
CASSGTGNTGELFF	TGTGCCAGCTCCGGGACAGGGAACACCGGGGAGCTGTTTTTT	TRBV18	TRBD1	-	TRBJ2-2
CAWNLGGNEQFF	TGTGCCTGGAACCTCGGCGGAAATGAGCAGTTCTTC	TRBV30	-	-	TRBJ2-1
CASSQGMGQGTDTQYF	TGTGCCAGCAGCCAAGGTATGGGACAGGGGACAGATACGCAGTATTTT	TRBV9	TRBD1	-	TRBJ2-3
CAISEVLGQVNYGYTF	TGTGCCATCAGTGAGGTATTGGGACAGGTTAACTATGGCTACACCTTC	TRBV10-3	TRBD1	-	TRBJ1-2
CASSLEEGLEQYF	TGTGCCAGCAGCTTAGAGGAGGGGCTCGAGCAGTACTTC	TRBV7-2	-	-	TRBJ2-7
CAWSRDINQPQHF	TGTGCCTGGAGCAGGGACATCAATCAGCCCCAGCATTTT	TRBV30	-	-	TRBJ1-5
CASSLDAGGHNSGNTIYF	TGTGCCAGCAGCTTAGATGCGGGGGGGCATAACTCTGGAAACACCATATATTTT	TRBV7-2	-	-	TRBJ1-3
CASSGALAGELGEQYF	TGTGCCAGCAGCGGGGCCCTAGCGGGAGAACTAGGCGAGCAGTACTTC	TRBV7-9	TRBD2	-	TRBJ2-7
CASSSSRQAGANVLTF	TGTGCCAGCTCATCATCTAGACAGGCTGGGGCCAACGTCCTGACTTTC	TRBV18	-	-	TRBJ2-6
CASRYDWSGEQYF	TGTGCCAGCAGGTACGACTGGAGCGGCGAGCAGTACTTC	TRBV6-5	-	-	TRBJ2-7
CASSPQPGRVNSPLHF	TGTGCCAGCAGTCCACAACCGGGACGGGTTAATTCACCCCTCCACTTT	TRBV3-1/TRBV3-2	-	-	TRBJ1-6
CASSLSRAGNQPQHF	TGTGCCAGCAGTTTAAGTAGGGCAGGCAATCAGCCCCAGCATTTT	TRBV27	-	-	TRBJ1-5
CASRQGISNTGELFF	TGTGCCAGCAGACAGGGTATATCGAACACCGGGGAGCTGTTTTTT	TRBV6-4	-	-	TRBJ2-2
CASTYDRYVETQYF	TGTGCCAGCACGTACGACCGGTATGTAGAGACCCAGTACTTC	TRBV5-6	-	-	TRBJ2-5
CASKGQAHSPLHF	TGTGCCAGCAAGGGACAGGCCCATTCACCCCTCCACTTT	TRBV2	TRBD1	-	TRBJ1-6
CASSLSPYTSGNYEQYF	TGTGCCAGCAGCCTTTCGCCATACACTAGCGGAAACTACGAGCAGTACTTC	TRBV3-1/TRBV3-2	TRBD2	-	TRBJ2-7